Below, one T cell receptor beta chain is given with its context. These data belong to a study of patients and donors after allogeneic stem cell transplantation. Per the germline V gene, CDR1 is DFQATT and CDR2 is SNEGSKA (reference sequence). Trimming took 6 bases from V and 1 from J, leaving 15 bases between them. The CDR3 is 14 residues long. TCRdb recomputed calls from the RT-PCR reads with MiXCR, one row per CDR3 protein. Of about a million distinct CDR3 sequences listed, roughly 17% are singletons. The TCR comes from a human donor who was either an allogeneic HSCT recipient or a stem cell or donor lymphocyte infusion donor (not recorded which). It is not recorded whose cells these are; they may come from a transplant donor. The sequenced sample consisted of blood, either unsorted or a sorted T cell fraction (not recorded which). The chain combines TRBV20-1 with TRBJ1-1; D perhaps matches TRBD1 (6 bases). CDR3 DNA sequence: TGCAGTGCCAAGAGGACAGACTGGAACACTGAAGCTTTCTTT. Protein: CSAKRTDWNTEAFF.